The 16 T cell receptor beta chains listed next were all sequenced from one sample in a study of control samples from healthy donors and cancer patients. Using immunoSEQ multiplex PCR, the repertoire was profiled, and TCRdb retains in-frame clones only, with some absent. This sample has 100,000 to 150,000 clones; roughly 90% occur once, and the top ten carry about 1.8%. The sample consisted of blood. These receptors came from a man younger than 30 in good health.

This sequence joins TRBV2 and TRBJ2-3; perhaps TRBD2 as D (5 bases). The CDR3 runs to 15 residues. CDR1 and CDR2 (germline): SNHLY, FYNNEI. V was clipped by 8 bases and J by 3 bases, with 18 bases between them. The DNA of the CDR3 is TGTGCCAGCGCCCGAACGGAGGTAGCGACAGATACGCAGTATTTT. Its translation: CASARTEVATDTQYF.

The chain links TRBV11-2 to TRBJ1-2, with D unclear. This CDR3 has 13 residues. Germline CDR1 SGHAT, CDR2 FQNNGV. Trimming removed 3 bases from V and 3 bases from J, with 8 bases in between. The CDR3 is CASSFKAYYGYTF. The CDR3 DNA reads TGTGCCAGCAGCTTTAAAGCTTACTATGGCTACACCTTC.

The genes are TRBV24-1 and TRBJ2-3; 7 bases are a match to TRBD1. Germline-derived CDR1 and CDR2 are KGHDR and SFDVKD. The CDR3 length is 16 residues. V lost 3 bases to trimming and J lost 0 bases; unmatched junction nucleotides: 5. The CDR3 DNA follows: TGTGCCACCAGTGATCCTGACAGGGTGAGCACAGATACGCAGTATTTT. It translates to CATSDPDRVSTDTQYF.

This clone has just one count. The chain couples TRBV19 to TRBJ2-3; a possible D gene is TRBD1 (6 bases). The V end was cut by 4 bases, the J end by 1 base, with 15 bases between. CDR3 size: 16 residues. Germline V CDR1 and CDR2: LNHDA, SQIVND (reference sequence). CDR3: CASSRQLTGGTDTQYF. CDR3 coding DNA: TGTGCCAGTAGTAGACAATTGACAGGCGGCACAGATACGCAGTATTTT.

The sample holds one count of this clone. This sequence joins TRBV27 and TRBJ2-6, with TRBD2 as a possible D gene (6 bases). The V end lost 7 bases, the J end lost 0 bases, and 16 bases lay between the germline ends. Germline CDR1 and CDR2: MNHEY and SMNVEV (reference sequence). The CDR3 is made up of 17 amino acids. The CDR3 coding sequence is TGTGCCAGCACCCGGGACTTTGCCTTCTCTGGGGCCAACGTCCTGACTTTC. Its protein is CASTRDFAFSGANVLTF.

This chain links TRBV5-1 with TRBJ2-7; D is possibly TRBD1 or TRBD2 (5 bases each). Trimming removed 2 bases at V and 6 bases at J, with 12 bases between. Per the germline V gene, CDR1 is SGHRS and CDR2 is YFSETQ. This CDR3 is 13 amino acids long. The CDR3 reads CASSLEKRGEQYF. CDR3 coding DNA: TGCGCCAGCAGCTTAGAGAAGAGGGGCGAGCAGTACTTC.

This rearrangement joins TRBV7-3 to TRBJ2-3; D is possibly TRBD2 (6 bases). Per the germline V gene, CDR1 is SGHTA and CDR2 is FQGTGA. Trimming cost V 4 bases and J 3 bases, with 8 bases left between them. The CDR3 is made up of 13 amino acids. CDR3 nucleotide sequence: TGTGCCAGCAGCTCCGGAGGGACAGATACGCAGTATTTT. This gives the protein CASSSGGTDTQYF.

The rearrangement uses TRBV19 and TRBJ1-2, with 7 positions matching TRBD1. CDR1 and CDR2 (germline): LNHDA, SQIVND (reference sequence). After removal of 3 bases from V and 1 base from J, the junction contained 11 bases not matched to a gene. The CDR3 spans 17 residues. CDR3 protein: CASSIGDRARRNYGYTF. DNA of the CDR3: TGTGCCAGTAGTATCGGGGACAGAGCCCGCCGTAACTATGGCTACACCTTC.

V is TRBV7-7 and J is TRBJ2-7, with TRBD2 identical over 13 bases. Per the germline V gene, CDR1 is SSHAT and CDR2 is FNYEAQ (reference sequence). With V trimmed by 4 bases and J by 5 bases, 5 bases remained unmatched. The CDR3 totals 15 residues. This chain's CDR3 is CASSSSTSGRNEQYF. The CDR3 bases are TGTGCCAGCAGCTCCTCGACTAGCGGGAGGAACGAGCAGTACTTC.

The chain combines TRBV5-1 with TRBJ1-1, with D unclear. CDR1 and CDR2 (germline): SGHRS, YFSETQ. This CDR3 has 14 residues. Trimming stripped 2 bases from V and 4 bases from J, with 12 bases between. CDR3 DNA: TGCGCCAGCAGCTTTTCCCCAGAGGGCACTGAAGCTTTCTTT. Translated, it gives CASSFSPEGTEAFF.

The gene calls are TRBV18 and TRBJ1-1; no definite D call. Trimming took off 2 bases at V and 0 bases at J, with 7 bases between the two ends. The CDR3 extends over 14 amino acids. CDR1 KGHSH and CDR2 LQKENI come from the germline V gene. The CDR3 DNA reads TGTGCCAGCTCACCAAAACAGATGAACACTGAAGCTTTCTTT. Translation: CASSPKQMNTEAFF.

The gene calls are TRBV7-9 and TRBJ1-2; D is uncertain. The CDR3 is made up of 13 amino acids. The germline gives CDR1 SEHNR, CDR2 FQNEAQ (reference sequence). Trimming took off 5 bases at V and 0 bases at J, with 7 bases between the two ends. CDR3 region: CASSPPPNYGYTF. CDR3 nucleotide sequence: TGTGCCAGCAGCCCCCCACCTAACTATGGCTACACCTTC.

This rearrangement joins TRBV5-1 to TRBJ1-6; TRBD1 matches at 8 bases. Germline V gene data show CDR1 as SGHRS and CDR2 as YFSETQ. With V trimmed by 3 bases and J by 7 bases, 9 bases remained unmatched. The CDR3 is 16 residues long. As DNA, the CDR3 is TGCGCCAGCAGCTCCCAAACAGGGGGTCTAAATTCACCCCTCCACTTT. Protein sequence: CASSSQTGGLNSPLHF. The full variable domain, its missing parts supplied by reference TRBV5-1 and TRBJ1-6, is KAGVTQTPRYLIKTRGQQVTLSCSPISGHRSVSWYQQTPGQGLQFLFEYFSETQRNKGNFPGRFSGRQFSNSRSEMNVSTLELGDSALYLCASSSQTGGLNSPLHFGNGTRLTVT.

The V call is TRBV19, the J call TRBJ2-1; 11 bases are shared with TRBD2. This CDR3 spans 16 amino acids. The germline CDR1 and CDR2 sequences are LNHDA and SQIVND (reference sequence). Trimming at V came to 6 bases and at J to 6 bases, leaving 10 bases not matched to a gene. The DNA for the CDR3 is TGTGCCAGTAGGAAGACTAGCGGGAATGTTGGCAATGAGCAGTTCTTC. As protein: CASRKTSGNVGNEQFF. The full variable domain, in which reference TRBV19 and TRBJ2-1 provide the parts outside the CDR3, is DGGITQSPKYLFRKEGQNVTLSCEQNLNHDAMYWYRQDPGQGLRLIYYSQIVNDFQKGDIAEGYSVSREKKESFPLTVTSAQKNPTAFYLCASRKTSGNVGNEQFFGPGTRLTVL.

V is TRBV6-2 or TRBV6-3 and J is TRBJ2-2, with D possibly being TRBD2 (5 bases). In germline, CDR1 is MNHEY, CDR2 SVGEGT. Deletions cut 2 bases from V and 3 bases from J, with 19 bases between. CDR3 length equals 18 residues. DNA for the CDR3: TGTGCCAGCAGTTACCCCCCGGACCTAGCCCTTGACACCGGGGAGCTGTTTTTT. It is translated as CASSYPPDLALDTGELFF.

The chain carries TRBV5-4 and TRBJ2-1; 9 bases map to TRBD2. The CDR3 contains 15 residues. Germline assignment: CDR1 SGHNT and CDR2 YYREEE (reference sequence). The ends lost 1 base at V and 6 bases at J; junction bases unmatched: 5. The CDR3 region has the DNA TGTGCCAGCAGCTTGAAAGGCGGGAGGGGCAATGAGCAGTTCTTC. As protein: CASSLKGGRGNEQFF.